Given below is one T cell receptor beta chain in context. The antigen is unknown. The sample belongs to a study of T cell responses to AZD1222 COVID-19 vaccine. Second-dose schedules of about 4 or about 12 weeks were combined. Generated by immunoSEQ multiplex PCR, the TCRdb table keeps only in-frame clones and is missing some. The sample includes roughly 160,000 clones, about 90% of them seen just once. V lost 6 bases, J lost 2 bases, and 10 bases lay in between. The CDR3 has 13 amino acids. Germline CDR1 reads MNHEY; CDR2 reads SVGAGI. General study findings and limits: Nearly half of unique spike-specific TCRs reportedly avoided B.1.351 and B.1.1.7 mutated regions. Baseline seropositivity characterized only six AZD1222 recipients. The study sampled repertoires only after the peak T cell response.

This chain links TRBV6-5 with TRBJ1-1; D remains unclear. The receptor was isolated from an adult who received the AZD1222 COVID-19 vaccine. The material sequenced was peripheral blood, taken 28 days after the second AZD1222 dose. CDR3 nucleotides: TGTGCCAGCAGAGACCGACTTAACACTGAAGCTTTCTTT. This gives the protein CASRDRLNTEAFF.